Included here is one T cell receptor (beta chain) sequence, with context. What it binds is not known. The germline V and J ends were trimmed by 8 bases and 1 base, with 11 bases remaining between them. Germline CDR1 and CDR2: SGHTA and FQGNSA. The CDR3 covers 13 residues. TCRdb keeps only in-frame clones here, not all; method: immunoSEQ multiplex PCR. The table lists fewer than 8,500 clones, 74% of them singletons. These data originate in a study of tumor-infiltrating lymphocytes in localized non-small cell lung cancer. Turning to the study itself: Tumor tissue and non-adjacent uninvolved lung came from each patient.

Study results and limitations: Only some patients had TCR sequencing, depending on available tissue.

The source is a human donor with non-small cell lung cancer. Material: uninvolved lung tissue not adjacent to the tumor. The V gene is TRBV7-2, the J gene TRBJ1-1, with unresolved D. CDR3 sequence reads: CASGVRENTEAFF. CDR3 bases: TGTGCCAGCGGGGTGCGGGAGAACACTGAAGCTTTCTTT.